These T cell receptor beta chains were read from a single sample in a study of cytomegalovirus exposure and HLA in healthy donors. Here immunoSEQ multiplex PCR was the method, and the copy in TCRdb shows in-frame clones only, minus some. The sample yields approximately 100,000 clones, roughly 79% seen once. The sample was PBMCs. The receptors come from a woman aged 25-40 years in good health and CMV-seronegative. Each CDR3 is given with its conserved first and last residue. The D gene is left open where the match is weak. Size tells how often a clone was seen (once, few, many) or the class of an expanded clone, and some rows leave it out.

CAWSVKGPEDNEKLFF	TGTGCCTGGAGTGTAAAAGGGCCGGAGGATAATGAAAAACTGTTTTTT	-	TRBV30	TRBJ1-4	-
CASKKREGRSTYNEQFF	TGTGCCAGCAAAAAGCGGGAGGGCCGGAGTACCTACAATGAGCAGTTCTTC	TRBD2	TRBV2	TRBJ2-1	-
CASSEGLAGANEQYF	TGTGCCAGCAGCGAGGGACTAGCGGGCGCAAACGAGCAGTACTTC	TRBD2	TRBV9	TRBJ2-7	-
CASSPIDTGSYEQYF	TGTGCCAGTAGTCCGATCGATACAGGGTCCTACGAGCAGTACTTC	-	TRBV19	TRBJ2-7	-
CASSPRDRGPRGTGELFF	TGTGCCAGCAGCCCTCGGGACAGGGGACCTCGAGGCACCGGGGAGCTGTTTTTT	TRBD1	TRBV7-9	TRBJ2-2	-
CASSSPTGVKLFF	TGTGCCAGCAGTTCGCCTACAGGGGTCAAACTGTTTTTT	TRBD1	TRBV28	TRBJ1-4	-
CASRATGGVGYGYTF	TGTGCCAGCAGGGCGACAGGGGGCGTTGGCTATGGCTACACCTTC	TRBD1	TRBV27	TRBJ1-2	-
CAISENEGRQPQHF	TGTGCCATCAGTGAGAACGAGGGAAGGCAGCCCCAGCATTTT	-	TRBV10-3	TRBJ1-5	-
CASSVDRGDEQFF	TGTGCCAGTAGTGTGGACAGGGGGGACGAGCAGTTCTTC	TRBD1	TRBV19	TRBJ2-1	-
CASSQLEGAGAFF	TGTGCCAGCAGCCAACTTGAGGGGGCAGGAGCTTTCTTT	TRBD1	TRBV7-6	TRBJ1-1	-
CASSLVASGRGAGEQFF	TGTGCCAGCAGCTTAGTTGCTAGCGGTAGAGGCGCAGGTGAGCAGTTCTTC	TRBD2	TRBV7-2	TRBJ2-1	-
CASSSRSEAFF	TGTGCCAGCAGTTCCAGGTCTGAAGCTTTCTTT	-	TRBV27	TRBJ1-1	-
CASSEYGILGQGNEKLFF	TGTGCCAGCAGTGAGTACGGTATTTTGGGACAGGGAAATGAAAAACTGTTTTTT	TRBD1	TRBV25-1	TRBJ1-4	-
CASSNGQGGLYEQFF	TGCGCCAGCAGCAACGGACAGGGAGGTCTCTATGAGCAGTTCTTC	TRBD1	TRBV5-1	TRBJ2-1	-
CASSLDRVVNIQYF	TGTGCCAGCAGCCTGGACAGGGTGGTCAACATTCAGTACTTC	TRBD1	TRBV7-8	TRBJ2-4	once
CASSLQWGENEKLFF	TGTGCCAGCTCACTCCAGTGGGGGGAAAATGAAAAACTGTTTTTT	-	TRBV19	TRBJ1-4	-
CASSLSRDRHRLAKNIQYF	TGCGCCAGCAGCCTGTCCCGGGACAGACACCGATTAGCCAAAAACATTCAGTACTTC	TRBD1	TRBV5-1	TRBJ2-4	-
CASSPGGQPQHF	TGTGCCAGCAGTCCGGGGGGTCAGCCCCAGCATTTT	-	TRBV28	TRBJ1-5	-
CASSRNRGMSKNIQYF	TGTGCCAGCAGCCGAAACAGGGGGATGAGCAAAAACATTCAGTACTTC	TRBD1	TRBV11-2	TRBJ2-4	-
CASRSYRGDTEAFF	TGTGCCAGCAGATCATACAGGGGTGACACTGAAGCTTTCTTT	TRBD1	TRBV6-5	TRBJ1-1	-
CASSPTTSGNTIYF	TGTGCCAGCAGTCCTACCACTTCGGGAAACACCATATATTTT	-	TRBV27	TRBJ1-3	once
CASSLMSGLAGNEQFF	TGCGCCAGCAGCTTGATGTCGGGACTAGCGGGTAATGAGCAGTTCTTC	TRBD2	TRBV5-1	TRBJ2-1	-
CASSLELGVNGYTF	TGTGCCAGCAGCTTAGAACTCGGTGTGAATGGCTACACCTTC	-	TRBV7-9	TRBJ1-2	-
CASSSPRGTDTQYF	TGTGCCAGCAGCTCGCCTCGGGGGACAGATACGCAGTATTTT	-	TRBV27	TRBJ2-3	-
CASTLSGRVSEQYF	TGTGCCAGCACCCTAAGCGGGAGGGTATCCGAGCAGTACTTC	TRBD2	TRBV6-6	TRBJ2-7	-
CSVRTATSTNEKLFF	TGCAGCGTTCGGACAGCTACCTCAACTAATGAAAAACTGTTTTTT	-	TRBV29-1	TRBJ1-4	-
CASSLDSHSGNTIYF	TGTGCCAGCAGCTTGGACAGCCACTCTGGAAACACCATATATTTT	-	TRBV5-4	TRBJ1-3	-
CASSFQGASETEAFF	TGTGCCAGCAGCTTTCAGGGGGCGAGTGAAACTGAAGCTTTCTTT	TRBD1	TRBV5-4	TRBJ1-1	-
CASSYSGSSYEQYF	TGCGCCAGCAGCTATAGCGGGAGCTCCTACGAGCAGTACTTC	TRBD2	TRBV5-1	TRBJ2-7	-
CASSKLARNTGELFF	TGTGCCAGCAGTAAACTAGCGCGGAACACCGGGGAGCTGTTTTTT	TRBD2	TRBV27	TRBJ2-2	-
CASSLGALGLGQGGLYEQYF	TGTGCCAGCAGCTTAGGGGCATTGGGATTAGGACAGGGTGGGCTGTACGAGCAGTACTTC	TRBD1	TRBV7-6	TRBJ2-7	-